This entry concerns a single T cell receptor beta chain. Its antigen remains unknown. Germline loops: CDR1 SGDLS, CDR2 YYNGEE. V dropped 4 bases and J dropped 5 bases, with 16 bases sitting between them. The CDR3 spans 14 residues. This record comes from a study of cytomegalovirus exposure and HLA in healthy donors. Study in general: A previous analysis identified about 110 million unique TCR beta sequences derived from roughly 180 million T cells. Study observations and caveats: A later analysis found most CMV-associated TCR beta chains apparently HLA-restricted. Common viral pathogens were later found to be apparently linked to several of the most significant clusters. According to a later analysis, donors in an Asian-associated ancestry cluster reportedly had fewer N-insertions than the roughly 630-donor mean.

60 Vbeta and 13 Jbeta primers were used in PCR. TCRdb keeps only in-frame clones here, not all; method: immunoSEQ multiplex PCR. The profile shows tens of thousands of clones, roughly two thirds of them singletons. The receptor's source is a woman in her forties or fifties in good health and CMV-seropositive. Specimen: PBMCs. The chain has TRBV9 and TRBJ2-7; D ambiguous. The chain's CDR3 is CASSLSPRGDEQYF. The CDR3 nucleotides read TGTGCCAGCAGCCTAAGCCCTCGAGGCGACGAGCAGTACTTC.